This passage covers 18 T cell receptor beta chains from one sample sequenced in a study of blood T cells in healthy people across ages. Alongside a J-beta primer mix, a sample-barcoded 5' primer served in a second PCR lasting roughly 6 to 12 cycles. TCRdb re-called the 5' RACE reads through MiXCR, storing one row per CDR3 protein. Among over a million distinct CDR3 sequences listed, 40% to 50% were seen once. Source material: blood. The origin of the receptors is a woman aged 55-69 years in good health.

This clonotype came up a few times. The CDR3 here is CSARKGAGQGNIQYF. In DNA, the CDR3 is TGCAGTGCTAGAAAGGGGGCTGGCCAAGGAAACATTCAGTACTTC. The chain has TRBV20-1 and TRBJ2-4, with TRBD1 matching over 7 bases. From germline, CDR1 is DFQATT and CDR2 SNEGSKA (reference sequence). This CDR3 spans 15 amino acids. V trimming: 2 bases; J trimming: 6 bases; junction bases outside the gene matches: 10.

V and J are TRBV11-2 and TRBJ2-4, with D hard to call. Trimming removed 4 bases from V and 0 bases from J, with 10 bases in between. The germline V gene encodes CDR1 SGHAT and CDR2 FQNNGV. This CDR3 region has 15 residues. CDR3 nucleotide sequence: TGTGCCAGCAGCTCTTACACAATAGCCAAAAACATTCAGTACTTC. Protein sequence: CASSSYTIAKNIQYF.

The rearrangement joins TRBV2 to TRBJ2-1; 10 bases map to TRBD2. Germline values: CDR1 SNHLY, CDR2 FYNNEI. V shed 0 bases and J 4 bases; nucleotides not matched to a gene: 3. The CDR3 covers 16 residues. In nucleotides, the CDR3 is TGTGCCAGCAGTGAAGCGCCGACTAGCGGGTACAATGAGCAGTTCTTC. Translation: CASSEAPTSGYNEQFF. The full variable domain, its missing parts supplied by reference TRBV2 and TRBJ2-1, is EPEVTQTPSHQVTQMGQEVILRCVPISNHLYFYWYRQILGQKVEFLVSFYNNEISEKSEIFDDQFSVERPDGSNFTLKIRSTKLEDSAMYFCASSEAPTSGYNEQFFGPGTRLTVL.

J is TRBJ2-1 and V is TRBV2; 8 bases line up with TRBD2. The CDR3 extends over 14 amino acids. Trimming removed 6 bases from V and 7 bases from J; junction bases left unmatched: 8. Germline CDR1 reads SNHLY; CDR2 reads FYNNEI. CDR3: CASRVAGGWNEQFF. The CDR3 bases are TGTGCCAGCAGGGTCGCGGGAGGCTGGAATGAGCAGTTCTTC.

The V gene is TRBV5-1, the J gene TRBJ1-4; 9 bases map to TRBD1. The CDR3 has 14 amino acids. Germline-derived CDR1 and CDR2 are SGHRS and YFSETQ. V trimming: 4 bases; J trimming: 7 bases; junction bases outside the gene matches: 5. The CDR3 region has the DNA TGCGCCAGCAGCCGGGACAGGGAGGGTGAAAAACTGTTTTTT. Residues: CASSRDREGEKLFF.

The genes are TRBV5-4 and TRBJ2-1; 9 positions match TRBD2. The germline V gene has CDR1 SGHNT and CDR2 YYREEE (reference sequence). V trimming: 2 bases; J trimming: 0 bases; junction bases outside the gene matches: 3. The CDR3 is 16 residues long. The CDR3 is CASSFLAGVSYNEQFF. CDR3 DNA: TGTGCCAGCAGCTTTTTAGCGGGAGTCTCCTACAATGAGCAGTTCTTC.

This clonotype has only a few counts. The rearrangement links TRBV29-1 to TRBJ2-1; 11 nucleotides align to TRBD2. V was clipped by 7 bases and J by 7 bases; unmatched bases: 21. The CDR3 length is 18 residues. Germline values: CDR1 SQVTM, CDR2 ANQGSEA. DNA of the CDR3: TGCAGCGCAGTCCCCGGGACTAGCGGCCCACCGGCCCAAAATGAGCAGTTCTTC. The encoded protein is CSAVPGTSGPPAQNEQFF.

This clonotype was seen a handful of times. The chain joins TRBV29-1 to TRBJ2-1; D is perhaps TRBD2 (7 bases). V shed 5 bases and J shed 1 base, with 15 bases lying between them. Germline V gives CDR1 SQVTM, CDR2 ANQGSEA. The CDR3 spans 15 residues. The CDR3 DNA reads TGCAGCGTTCGGGGGGCAGGGGTTTCCTACAATGAGCAGTTCTTC. Its protein is CSVRGAGVSYNEQFF.

There are many counts of this clonotype. V and J are TRBV29-1 and TRBJ2-7; D tentatively reads TRBD1 or TRBD2 (5 bases each). CDR1 and CDR2 (germline): SQVTM, ANQGSEA. The CDR3 contains 12 residues. V gave up 6 bases and J gave up 0 bases, with 9 bases separating them. The CDR3 is CSVGDHSYEQYF. The CDR3 DNA sequence: TGCAGCGTGGGGGACCACTCCTACGAGCAGTACTTC.

This clonotype has more than one count but fewer than ten. This sequence joins TRBV7-9 and TRBJ2-7; D is uncertain. CDR3 length equals 14 residues. Germline V gives CDR1 SEHNR, CDR2 FQNEAQ (reference sequence). Between the trimmed V and J ends, which lost 1 base and 2 bases, there was a span of 9 bases. Written as DNA, the CDR3 is TGTGCCAGCAGCTTAGTGGCATCCCCCTACGAGCAGTACTTC. Translating it yields CASSLVASPYEQYF.

This clonotype occurred once. V and J are TRBV3-1 and TRBJ2-6; TRBD2 might be the D (5 bases). Germline CDR1 is LGHDT and CDR2 is YNNKEL (reference sequence). The CDR3 extends over 16 amino acids. V dropped 1 base and J dropped 2 bases, with 9 bases sitting between them. The CDR3 sequence is CASSQAPLAGANVLTF. CDR3 DNA sequence: TGTGCCAGCAGCCAAGCCCCACTAGCTGGGGCCAACGTCCTGACTTTC.

As to this clonotype: Mismatch with germline at one junction end may stem from a read error. The rearrangement joins TRBV7-3 to TRBJ2-3; TRBD2 matches at 11 bases. Germline CDR1 and CDR2: SGHTA and FQGTGA. The CDR3 runs 16 residues. CDR3 bases: TGTGCCGGCAGCTTAAATCTAGCGGGAGGATCGGGGGGACTGTATTTT. Protein product: CAGSLNLAGGSGGLYF.

V and J are TRBV3-1 and TRBJ2-1; 11 bases agree with TRBD2. This CDR3 region has 16 residues. From germline, CDR1 is LGHDT and CDR2 YNNKEL (reference sequence). V trimming: 4 bases; J trimming: 8 bases; junction bases outside the gene matches: 10. As DNA, the CDR3 is TGTGCCAGCAGCCTAGCGACTAGCGGGATGTACGATGAGCAGTTCTTC. Protein product: CASSLATSGMYDEQFF.

The rearrangement joins TRBV25-1 to TRBJ1-2; D is possibly TRBD1 (5 bases). The V end lost 4 bases, the J end lost 8 bases, and 14 bases lay between the germline ends. The CDR3 runs to 13 residues. CDR1 is MGHDK and CDR2 is SYGVNS in the germline V gene. The CDR3 here is CASSVGTLRGYTF. The CDR3 nucleotides read TGTGCCAGCAGTGTAGGGACGCTACGGGGCTACACCTTC.

CDR3 DNA sequence: TGTGCCAGCAGTTACTCATTATCCGTCAGAGCCTACGAGCAGTACTTC. The encoded protein is CASSYSLSVRAYEQYF. The chain has TRBV6-5 and TRBJ2-7; no clear D. CDR3 length: 16 residues. With 0 bases removed from V and 2 bases from J, the gap between germline ends came to 14 bases. Germline V gives CDR1 MNHEY, CDR2 SVGAGI.

V is TRBV6-5 and J is TRBJ2-7; D might be TRBD1 or TRBD2, each matching 7 bases. Trimming left V 2 bases short and J 3 bases short, with 11 bases between. Germline CDR1 reads MNHEY; CDR2 reads SVGAGI. This CDR3 region has 14 residues. The CDR3 DNA is TGTGCCAGCAGTTACACCAGGGGGGGCTACGAGCAGTACTTC. Translating it yields CASSYTRGGYEQYF.

As regards this clonotype: A read error may explain this, as a much larger clone is one base away. The V and J genes are TRBV30 and TRBJ2-3, with D hard to call. Germline V gene data show CDR1 as GTSNPN and CDR2 as SVGIG (reference sequence). The V gene lost 3 bases and the J gene lost 13 bases, with 17 bases spanning the gap. CDR3 length: 12 residues. Here the CDR3 DNA reads TGTGCCTGGAGCGCCTATAATGAACGGGAGTATTTT. Its translation: CAWSAYNEREYF.

The count of this clonotype is one. V gene TRBV9 combines with J gene TRBJ2-1, with TRBD1 matching 7 bases. V was clipped by 5 bases and J by 2 bases; unmatched bases: 4. Per germline, CDR1 SGDLS and CDR2 YYNGEE. The CDR3 length is 14 residues. The CDR3 bases are TGTGCCAGCAGGAAGACAGGGACCTACAATGAGCAGTTCTTC. Translation gives CASRKTGTYNEQFF.